This T cell receptor (beta chain) was identified during a study of glioma-infiltrating T cells after dendritic cell vaccination (dated by TCRdb to between 2015 and 2016). Regarding the research as a whole: The cohort comprised approximately 15 glioblastoma patients from Phase I and II dendritic cell vaccination trials, 9 newly diagnosed and 6 with recurrent disease. The vaccine consisted of monocyte-derived dendritic cells cultured about seven days with IL-4 and GM-CSF, then pulsed overnight with autologous tumor lysate. Between 2003 and 2012, the patients were given dendritic cell vaccination pulsed with autologous tumor lysate. Three intradermal dendritic cell vaccine injections were administered to patients at biweekly intervals in the arm below the axilla. Survival after dendritic cell vaccination was correlated with TCR sequencing metrics, such as TIL content and the overlap between tumor and blood repertoires. Deep sequencing of TCR beta CDR3 regions was used to quantify tumor-infiltrating lymphocyte content and compare tumor and blood repertoires in dendritic cell-vaccinated glioblastoma patients. General study outcomes and caveats: Longer time to progression and overall survival after dendritic cell vaccination were predicted by higher estimated pretreatment TIL content. TCR clonality showed no direct relationship with survival, which suggests that a diverse polyclonal response may be important. The cohort was small and heterogeneous, with few patients having full blood and tumor sets and even fewer initial-recurrent tumor pairs. The three-group TCR overlap response model was characterized as speculative, and prospective validation of the model was stated to be required.

The sample's time point label, in plain terms: after dendritic cell vaccination, including at tumor progression/relapse. To be selected, patients needed enough residual fresh-frozen tumor tissue and more than two years of available survival data. An isocitrate dehydrogenase mutation was not carried by any of the glioblastoma patients, although molecular status was otherwise variable. PBMC were collected before vaccination, two weeks after the third vaccination, and at tumor progression when it occurred. Genomic DNA was extracted with the Qiagen DNeasy Blood extraction Kit. Using the immunoSEQ assay, TCRB CDR3 regions were amplified from approximately 1.9 micrograms of genomic DNA, or from all available DNA when less than that was on hand. Multiplex PCR used 60 forward primers for TCR V beta segments and 13 reverse primers for J beta segments. Synthetic control templates were spiked into each sample at limiting dilution to estimate reads per starting template. Sequencing produced 87 bp reads on the Illumina HiSeq System. The study's own analysis went as follows. PCR and sequencing errors were removed by a nearest neighbor algorithm that merged closely related sequences. TCR overlap was measured as the percentage of unique tumor TCR beta sequences also present in the same patient's peripheral blood. TCRdb limited this immuneACCESS table to in-frame rearrangements with V and J called. A share of clones is missing; checked studies link under half to unresolved V genes, and the rest is unexplained. From that table come the V and J calls and clone size; the DNA was used to work out D and trimming. This sample holds about 25,000 clones; approximately 89% were observed only once. In total, the top ten clones hold over 2.5% of the sample.

Points on this clone: There is no known antigen for this receptor. No per-base quality is available; no much larger clone lies one base away.

The germline V gene specifies SGDLS as CDR1 and YYNGEE as CDR2. The cysteine opens and the phenylalanine closes a CDR3 of 16 amino acids. Here the CDR3 DNA is all that survives: 48 bases in frame from base 1. V loses 3 bases at its end and J loses 3 bases; junction bases beyond the gene matches: 6. The chain links TRBV9 with TRBJ2-5, and TRBD2 aligns with 12 junction nucleotides. This TCR was recovered from a human donor with glioblastoma. The sample here was blood, taken after dendritic cell vaccination. The CDR3 reads as follows: CASSGGLAGGKETQYF. The DNA sequence is TGTGCCAGCAGCGGGGGGCTAGCGGGGGGGAAAGAGACCCAGTACTTC.